These T cell receptor beta chains were read from a single sample in a study of cytomegalovirus exposure and HLA in healthy donors. Produced via immunoSEQ multiplex PCR; TCRdb's table is partial and in-frame only. The sample holds almost 95,000 clones; roughly 70% are singletons and the top ten take 2.5% to 3%. Sequencing was carried out using PBMCs. These TCRs come from a man aged 45 to 65 in good health and CMV-seronegative. Each CDR3 is given without its conserved first and last residue.

v_call | cdr3_aa
TRBV9 | ASSVAGSQGEQY
TRBV4-1 | ASSQIGRGPVRSPLH
TRBV7-6 | ASSSTNTGELF
TRBV6-6 | ASSFPRGGYQETQY
TRBV29-1 | SVEDKVNTGVKETQY
TRBV5-1 | ASSGDRSLNTEAF
TRBV2 | ASSRLAGDQYDEQF
TRBV19 | ASISHRTGNSRGTEAF
TRBV13 | ASTYNRGGSTDTQY
TRBV4-3 | ASSHSTGTGELF
TRBV2 | ASTGQASYEQY
TRBV7-2 | ATKPKGGSGNTIY
TRBV10-3 | AISSRQDIAYNSPLH
TRBV25-1 | ASTEGGWDGYT
TRBV9 | ASSRGRGEIQETQY
TRBV2 | ASDRQRNTEAF
TRBV4-1 | ASSLRGGNQPQH
TRBV11-3 | ASSARGVDPIR
TRBV6-5 | ASRSRGRNTEAF
TRBV27 | ASSLRPSYNEQF
TRBV4-2 | ASSQPNRANNSPLH
TRBV7-9 | ASSFSLGGWDEKLF
TRBV30 | AWSGRGSPGYT
TRBV28 | ASSFMPGTGAHEQY
TRBV19 | ASRNLASTDTQY